This T cell receptor (beta chain) was sequenced in a study of T cell changes during pregnancy in multiple sclerosis. CDR1 SGHRS and CDR2 YFSETQ come from the germline V gene. V was clipped by 1 base and J by 7 bases; unmatched bases: 7. This CDR3 is 15 amino acids long. Here immunoSEQ multiplex PCR was the method, and the copy in TCRdb shows in-frame clones only, minus some. The profile shows fewer than 35,000 clones, around 93% of them singletons. The sequencing used CD4+ T cells from peripheral blood mononuclear cells, collected in the third trimester of pregnancy. The chain recombines TRBV5-1 with TRBJ2-1; 8 bases agree with TRBD2. The origin of this receptor is a female donor in good health, enrolled as a control in a pregnancy study. The CDR3 DNA follows: TGCGCCAGCAGCTTGAAAACGGGGGGGACGAATGAGCAGTTCTTC. It is translated as CASSLKTGGTNEQFF.